These T cell receptor beta chains were read from a single sample in a study of CD8 T cells in ankylosing spondylitis. A single record per CDR3 protein comes from TCRdb applying MiXCR to the 5' RACE reads. The sample records hundreds of thousands of distinct CDR3 sequences, 25% to 30% being singletons. The sample taken for sequencing was blood, either unsorted or a sorted T cell fraction (not recorded which). The receptors were sampled from a male donor with ankylosing spondylitis. CDR3s include the opening cysteine and the closing phenylalanine or tryptophan. The D gene is left open where the match is weak. Not all rows give a size; the values are once, few, many and, for expanded clones, a class.

j_call v_call clone_size cdr3_length d_call cdr3_aa cdr3_nt
TRBJ1-1 TRBV10-3 few 13 - CAIRFQGETEAFF TGTGCCATCAGATTTCAGGGAGAGACTGAAGCTTTCTTT
TRBJ1-2 TRBV5-1 few 16 - CASSPATAGWDYGYTF TGCGCCAGCAGCCCTGCGACAGCCGGCTGGGACTATGGCTACACCTTC
TRBJ2-7 TRBV24-1 - 16 TRBD2 CATSDSTSGKAYEQYF TGTGCCACCAGTGATTCCACTAGCGGGAAGGCCTACGAGCAGTACTTC
TRBJ1-1 TRBV20-1 few 12 - CSARMGANEAFF TGCAGTGCTAGAATGGGGGCAAATGAAGCTTTCTTT
TRBJ2-1 TRBV7-7 few 15 TRBD2 CASSPLAGTDNEQFF TGTGCCAGCAGTCCACTAGCGGGAACTGACAATGAGCAGTTCTTC
TRBJ2-3 TRBV5-6 - 16 TRBD1 CASSFRTGGFTDTQYF TGTGCCAGCAGCTTTCGGACAGGGGGCTTCACAGATACGCAGTATTTT
TRBJ2-2 TRBV10-1 - 17 - CASSDPGSGQSTGELFF TGCGCCAGCAGTGACCCCGGCAGCGGACAGAGCACCGGGGAGCTGTTTTTT
TRBJ2-5 TRBV15 - 13 - CATSGRRQETQYF TGTGCCACCAGCGGCCGAAGGCAAGAGACCCAGTACTTC
TRBJ1-1 TRBV11-2 few 15 - CASSFLRGRNTEAFF TGTGCCAGCAGCTTCCTTAGAGGGCGAAACACTGAAGCTTTCTTT
TRBJ2-1 TRBV5-5 - 15 TRBD2 CASSLRAGVGGEQFF TGTGCCAGCAGCTTGAGGGCGGGAGTAGGAGGTGAGCAGTTCTTC
TRBJ1-6 TRBV7-2 - 15 - CASSSSGPGNSPLHF TGTGCCAGCAGCTCATCAGGGCCGGGTAATTCACCCCTCCACTTT
TRBJ1-2 TRBV5-1 few 14 - CASSSASANYGYTF TGCGCCAGCAGCTCTGCTTCAGCTAACTATGGCTACACCTTC
TRBJ2-3 TRBV5-1 few 15 TRBD2 CASSLMASGTDTQYF TGCGCCAGCAGCTTGATGGCTAGCGGAACAGATACGCAGTATTTT
TRBJ2-1 TRBV7-2 - 16 - CANSSPGGRSYNEQFF TGTGCCAACAGCAGCCCCGGAGGAAGGTCCTACAATGAGCAGTTCTTC
TRBJ2-7 TRBV4-2 few 16 - CASSMRMGISGYEQYF TGTGCCAGCAGTATGAGAATGGGGATTTCAGGCTACGAGCAGTACTTC
TRBJ1-1 TRBV20-1 - 13 - CSATERGRTEAFF TGCAGTGCTACTGAGAGGGGACGAACTGAAGCTTTCTTT
TRBJ2-3 TRBV20-1 - 14 - CSARAPVSTDTQYF TGCAGTGCTAGAGCCCCAGTCAGCACAGATACGCAGTATTTT
TRBJ2-7 TRBV14 - 15 - CASSQDHYRPYEQYF TGTGCCAGCAGCCAAGACCATTACCGGCCCTACGAGCAGTACTTC
TRBJ1-4 TRBV7-2 medium-sized 15 TRBD1 CASSRRQGTNEKLFF TGTGCCAGCAGCAGAAGACAGGGGACTAATGAAAAACTGTTTTTT
TRBJ2-5 TRBV19 once 14 TRBD1 CASSHTGGAETQYF TGTGCCAGTAGTCATACAGGGGGCGCAGAGACCCAGTACTTC
TRBJ1-1 TRBV11-2 - 19 TRBD1 CASSSRTGTRGSRYTEAFF TGTGCCAGCAGCTCACGGACAGGAACAAGGGGTAGTAGGTACACTGAAGCTTTCTTT
TRBJ2-2 TRBV24-1 few 13 - CATGQHYTGELFF TGTGCCACCGGACAACATTACACCGGGGAGCTGTTTTTT